This is a list of T cell receptor beta chains from one sample in a study of CD8 T cells in ankylosing spondylitis. A single record per CDR3 protein comes from TCRdb applying MiXCR to the 5' RACE reads. The sample includes 250,000 to 400,000 distinct CDR3 sequences, roughly 11% of them seen just once. Sequencing input: blood, either unsorted or a sorted T cell fraction (not recorded which). Source of these receptors: a female donor with ankylosing spondylitis or in good health (not recorded which). CDR3s include the opening cysteine and the closing phenylalanine or tryptophan. Each record gives: D gene, J gene, V gene, clone size, CDR3 DNA, CDR3 protein. A D gene is named only where the DNA matches it firmly. Clone sizes are given selectively: once, few, many, or a class where the clone is expanded.

. TRBJ2-5 TRBV20-1 many TGCAGTGCTAGAGGTGGTGGAGAGACCCAGTACTTC CSARGGGETQYF
TRBD1 TRBJ1-6 TRBV27 many TGTGCCAGCAGGCGGGACAGCCTTTCACCCCTCCACTTT CASRRDSLSPLHF
TRBD2 TRBJ2-7 TRBV14 . TGTGCCAGCAGCCCCCGGACTAGCGGCGAGCAGTACTTC CASSPRTSGEQYF
TRBD2 TRBJ2-3 TRBV11-2 many TGTGCCAGCAGCCCCGTGGTGGCTAGCGGGAAAGTTTCAGATACGCAGTATTTT CASSPVVASGKVSDTQYF
. TRBJ2-7 TRBV5-1 . TGCGCCAGCAGCTTGCAGGTAGGGCCCGCCTACGGGCAGTACTTC CASSLQVGPAYGQYF
TRBD2 TRBJ2-7 TRBV11-2 . TGTGCCAGCAGCTTCCGGACTAGCATTGTCTTC CASSFRTSIVF
TRBD1 TRBJ2-1 TRBV14 few TGTGCCAGCAGCCGGCGAGGACAGGGGGCCAATGAGCAGTTCTTC CASSRRGQGANEQFF
TRBD2 TRBJ2-2 TRBV6-1 many TGTGCCAGCAGTGAAGGGGGACTAGCGGGGAACACCGGGGAGCTGTTTTTT CASSEGGLAGNTGELFF
. TRBJ1-3 TRBV24-1 . TGTGCCACCAGTGATTCGGGGCAGGGCTCTGGAAACACCATATATTTT CATSDSGQGSGNTIYF
. TRBJ1-2 TRBV14 many TGTGCCAGCAGCCAAGATGTGGATTATGGCTACACCTTC CASSQDVDYGYTF
. TRBJ2-2 TRBV5-1 few TGCGCCAGCAGCCGGTTAACAGGGAGCACCGGGGAGCTGTTTTTT CASSRLTGSTGELFF
TRBD2 TRBJ2-1 TRBV10-3 many TGTGCCATCAGTGAGTACCCCCCTAGCGGGAGTTCCTACAATGAGCAGTTCTTC CAISEYPPSGSSYNEQFF
. TRBJ1-2 TRBV20-1 . TGCAGTGCTACTAAACCCTTAACAGGGTACGGCTACACCTTC CSATKPLTGYGYTF
TRBD1 TRBJ2-7 TRBV29-1 many TGCAGCGTTGTATTCCGGGACAGGGGGCCGGTTACCTACGAGCAGTACTTC CSVVFRDRGPVTYEQYF
. TRBJ2-5 TRBV20-1 many TGCAGTGCTGGGTCTGTGGGAGTCCAAGAGACCCAGTACTTC CSAGSVGVQETQYF
TRBD2 TRBJ2-5 TRBV20-1 many TGCAGTGCTACCGGACTAGGACAAGAGACCCAGTACTTC CSATGLGQETQYF
. TRBJ2-3 TRBV10-3 few TGTGCCATCAGGGTCGTGGATACGCAGTATTTT CAIRVVDTQYF
. TRBJ2-1 TRBV6-5 many TGTGCCAGCAGTTACCGCAGACAAAACAATGAGCAGTTCTTC CASSYRRQNNEQFF
. TRBJ1-2 TRBV20-1 few TGCAGTGCGGAGCCGCGGGGGGTGATTAATGGCTACACCTTC CSAEPRGVINGYTF
. TRBJ1-6 TRBV6-1 many TGTGCCAGCACCGCCGGGACACATTATAATTCACCCCTCCACTTT CASTAGTHYNSPLHF
. TRBJ1-2 TRBV7-9 . TGTGCCAGCAGCTTAAGGTTTGGGTCAGTCAACTATGGCTACACCTTC CASSLRFGSVNYGYTF
TRBD2 TRBJ2-1 TRBV12-3/TRBV12-4 few TGTGCCAGCAGTGCCCCGAGACTAGCGGGGGTCCAGTACAATGAGCAGTTCTTC CASSAPRLAGVQYNEQFF
. TRBJ2-7 TRBV7-9 few TGTGCCAGCAGCTTAGTTCTGGGCCAAGTCTCCTACGAGCAGTACTTC CASSLVLGQVSYEQYF
. TRBJ2-4 TRBV4-2 . TGTGCCAGCAGCCCCTTTGAGGGGGTCAAAGACATTCAGTACTTC CASSPFEGVKDIQYF
. TRBJ2-7 TRBV2 many TGTGCCAGCAGTCGGGATTTCTACGAGCAGTACTTC CASSRDFYEQYF
TRBD2 TRBJ2-1 TRBV5-1 . TGCGCCAGCTGCTTGACTAGCGGGGTCTATGAGCAGTTCTTC CASCLTSGVYEQFF
. TRBJ2-7 TRBV11-2 many TGTGCCAGCAGCTCATGGAACAGGGTAGAGTACGAGCAGTACTTC CASSSWNRVEYEQYF
TRBD1 TRBJ1-1 TRBV5-1 many TGCGCCAGCAGACATACGGGACAGACTAACACTGAAGCTTTCTTT CASRHTGQTNTEAFF
. TRBJ2-1 TRBV7-3 . TGTGCCAGCAGCTTAACGACAGCCTACAATGAGCAGTTCTTC CASSLTTAYNEQFF
. TRBJ1-1 TRBV7-9 . TGTGCCAGCAGCCTATACAGGGATGGGCACACTGAAGCTTTCTTT CASSLYRDGHTEAFF
. TRBJ2-5 TRBV11-3 . TGTGCCAGCAGCTTAGTACCGGGGGCCCAGTACTTC CASSLVPGAQYF
. TRBJ2-1 TRBV11-2 few TGTGCCAGCAGCCGGCGGGACAAGGCCTTTCCCAGCTCCTACAATGAGCAGTTCTTC CASSRRDKAFPSSYNEQFF
TRBD1 TRBJ1-1 TRBV12-3/TRBV12-4 . TGTGCCAGCCTTTTGCAGGGGGTTTCCACTGAAGCTTTCTTT CASLLQGVSTEAFF
. TRBJ2-7 TRBV14 . TGTGCCAGCAGCCAGGTTGGACCTCTCGAGCAGTACTTC CASSQVGPLEQYF
TRBD2 TRBJ2-1 TRBV24-1 . TGTGCCACCAGTGATCCTGTAGCGGGTATTAATGAGCAGTTCTTC CATSDPVAGINEQFF
TRBD1 TRBJ1-2 TRBV27 many TGTGCCAGTCGGACAGGGGCGGATGGCTACACCTTC CASRTGADGYTF
. TRBJ2-1 TRBV29-1 many TGCAGCGTTGATCTGGGCGGAGTATCCTACAATGAGCAGTTCTTC CSVDLGGVSYNEQFF
. TRBJ1-1 TRBV20-1 many TGCAGTGCTAGAGATGGGGGCCCTCGGGGATTTACTGAAGCTTTCTTT CSARDGGPRGFTEAFF
TRBD1 TRBJ1-2 TRBV7-2 many TGTGCCAGCAGAGTTACAGGGACAGGGTTTTATGGCTACACCTTC CASRVTGTGFYGYTF
. TRBJ1-1 TRBV28 few TGTGCCAGCAGTTTAGGGGCGGCAGGTTACACTGAAGCTTTCTTT CASSLGAAGYTEAFF
. TRBJ1-1 TRBV20-1 few TGCAGTGCTACCCAGCCAGGGAACACTGAAGCTTTCTTT CSATQPGNTEAFF
TRBD2 TRBJ2-1 TRBV12-3/TRBV12-4 few TGTGCCAGCAGAATAGCGGGAGTTGGGGATGAGCAGTTCTTC CASRIAGVGDEQFF
TRBD2 TRBJ2-3 TRBV20-1 many TGCAGTGCTAGAGATCTACTAGCGGGTCGCACAGATACGCAGTATTTT CSARDLLAGRTDTQYF
TRBD1 TRBJ2-7 TRBV12-3/TRBV12-4 . TGTGCCAGCAGACCTTCCTATGCGACAGGGAGCCACGAGCAGTACTTC CASRPSYATGSHEQYF
TRBD1 TRBJ1-2 TRBV30 few TGTGCCTGGAGTATCCCCGGGACAGGCCACGGCTACACCTTC CAWSIPGTGHGYTF
TRBD2 TRBJ2-1 TRBV20-1 many TGCAGTGCCGAGACTAGCGGCCACCCTTTTAGTAATGAGCAGTTCTTC CSAETSGHPFSNEQFF
. TRBJ2-4 TRBV6-2/TRBV6-3 many TGTGCCAGCAGTTTGGGGATTGGAGATCCGGGAAGGCTCCACATTCAGTACTTC CASSLGIGDPGRLHIQYF
. TRBJ1-2 TRBV6-5 few TGTGCCAGCAGTTCCGGAACAGGGAGAGCTAACTATGGCTACACCTTC CASSSGTGRANYGYTF
. TRBJ1-1 TRBV5-1 many TGCGCCAGCAGCCGGGGGGAGGGGACCATGAACACTGAAGCTTTCTTT CASSRGEGTMNTEAFF
. TRBJ2-1 TRBV28 many TGTGCCAGCAGACCCGGGACTGATTACAATGAGCAGTTCTTC CASRPGTDYNEQFF
TRBD1 TRBJ1-2 TRBV3-1 many TGTGCCAGCAGCCAAGCCCACAGGGGTGACGGCTACACCTTC CASSQAHRGDGYTF
. TRBJ2-7 TRBV6-5 many TGTGCCAGCAGTTACTCGGGACTTTCCTACGAGCAGTACTTC CASSYSGLSYEQYF
. TRBJ2-7 TRBV7-2 many TGTGCCAGCAGCGAAAAGTACGAGCAGTACTTC CASSEKYEQYF
. TRBJ2-3 TRBV20-1 . TGCAGTGCTAGAGATAAGGGGGGAGCGGGTGCGCAGTATTTT CSARDKGGAGAQYF
TRBD2 TRBJ2-1 TRBV28 many TGTGCCAGCAGCCAAAATGCGTGGCGGGAGGGAACCTACAATGAGCAGTTCTTC CASSQNAWREGTYNEQFF
. TRBJ2-1 TRBV30 few TGTGCCTGGCTGACAGGACGGGATGAGCAGTTCTTC CAWLTGRDEQFF
TRBD1 TRBJ2-7 TRBV7-9 . TGTGCCAGCAGCTCCACGACAGGGCGCGGCTACGAGCAGTACTTC CASSSTTGRGYEQYF
TRBD2 TRBJ2-5 TRBV20-1 many TGCCTCACCACCCCGGGGGGAGGTGAGACCCAGTACTTC CLTTPGGGETQYF
. TRBJ1-2 TRBV20-1 . TGCAGTGCCCGAGTATCCGGAATTAACTATGGCTACACCTTC CSARVSGINYGYTF
. TRBJ2-2 TRBV9 many TGTGCCAGCAGCGTAGAGGATTTGGGCACCGGGGAGCTGTTTTTT CASSVEDLGTGELFF